A selection of T cell receptor beta chains follows, all from one sample in a study of early T cells in non-severe SARS-CoV-2 infection. In TCRdb, the 5' RACE reads were re-called with MiXCR into one record per CDR3 protein. Here the sample spans over 85,000 distinct CDR3 sequences, around 13% being singletons. The source material was whole blood. All receptors derive from an adult who was a healthcare worker with PCR-confirmed SARS-CoV-2 infection or an uninfected control (not recorded which). Each CDR3 is given with its conserved first and last residue. A D gene is named only where the DNA matches it firmly. Where a row states a size, it is once, few, many or the class of an expanded clone; other rows omit it.

abundance: few
v_gene: TRBV5-6
d_gene: .
j_gene: TRBJ2-2
CDR3aa: CASSLVLVSTGELFF
CDR3nt: TGTGCCAGCAGCTTGGTTCTAGTGAGCACCGGGGAGCTGTTTTTT

abundance: many
v_gene: TRBV12-5
d_gene: TRBD2
j_gene: TRBJ2-5
CDR3aa: CASGLGGDSGIEETQYF
CDR3nt: TGTGCTAGTGGTTTGGGCGGAGATAGCGGGATCGAAGAGACCCAGTACTTC

abundance: many
v_gene: TRBV7-2
d_gene: .
j_gene: TRBJ2-1
CDR3aa: CASSPRNEQFF
CDR3nt: TGTGCCAGCAGCCCCCGAAATGAGCAGTTCTTC

abundance: few
v_gene: TRBV12-3/TRBV12-4
d_gene: TRBD2
j_gene: TRBJ2-3
CDR3aa: CASSLEGLAGDTQYF
CDR3nt: TGTGCCAGCAGTCTGGAGGGACTAGCGGGAGATACGCAGTATTTT

abundance: many
v_gene: TRBV4-1
d_gene: .
j_gene: TRBJ1-5
CDR3aa: CASSQDRFSGQPQHF
CDR3nt: TGCGCCAGCAGCCAAGATAGATTTTCGGGCCAGCCCCAGCATTTT

abundance: many
v_gene: TRBV5-6
d_gene: TRBD2
j_gene: TRBJ2-3
CDR3aa: CASSLALRLAESTDTQYF
CDR3nt: TGTGCCAGCAGCTTGGCCTTAAGACTAGCGGAAAGCACAGATACGCAGTATTTT

abundance: .
v_gene: TRBV7-2
d_gene: .
j_gene: TRBJ1-2
CDR3aa: CVSTQRAGREGYTF
CDR3nt: TGTGTCAGCACCCAGAGGGCAGGACGAGAGGGCTACACCTTC

abundance: many
v_gene: TRBV6-6
d_gene: .
j_gene: TRBJ2-3
CDR3aa: CASSSVSTDTQYF
CDR3nt: TGTGCCAGCAGCTCCGTTAGCACAGATACGCAGTATTTT

abundance: .
v_gene: TRBV10-3
d_gene: .
j_gene: TRBJ2-2
CDR3aa: CAISVQENTGELFF
CDR3nt: TGTGCCATCAGTGTCCAAGAGAACACCGGGGAGCTGTTTTTT

abundance: .
v_gene: TRBV12-3/TRBV12-4
d_gene: .
j_gene: TRBJ2-3
CDR3aa: CASSSSLFDTDTQYF
CDR3nt: TGTGCCAGCAGTTCTTCCCTGTTTGACACAGATACGCAGTATTTT

abundance: .
v_gene: TRBV12-3/TRBV12-4
d_gene: TRBD2
j_gene: TRBJ2-1
CDR3aa: CASDRALKREGREQFF
CDR3nt: TGTGCCAGCGATCGGGCCCTCAAGCGGGAGGGCCGCGAGCAGTTCTTC

abundance: many
v_gene: TRBV7-3
d_gene: TRBD1
j_gene: TRBJ1-2
CDR3aa: CASSEGQGSYTF
CDR3nt: TGTGCCAGCAGCGAGGGACAGGGCAGCTACACCTTC

abundance: few
v_gene: TRBV6-2/TRBV6-3
d_gene: .
j_gene: TRBJ2-7
CDR3aa: CASSYGGATYEQYF
CDR3nt: TGTGCCAGCAGTTACGGGGGAGCGACCTACGAGCAGTACTTC

abundance: many
v_gene: TRBV5-1
d_gene: .
j_gene: TRBJ2-1
CDR3aa: CASSNTDGDDNEQFF
CDR3nt: TGCGCCAGCAGTAACACCGATGGGGACGACAATGAGCAGTTCTTC

abundance: .
v_gene: TRBV28
d_gene: .
j_gene: TRBJ1-2
CDR3aa: CASGRTYGYTF
CDR3nt: TGTGCCAGCGGGCGGACCTATGGCTACACCTTC

abundance: few
v_gene: TRBV28
d_gene: TRBD1
j_gene: TRBJ1-1
CDR3aa: CASRPQDRINTEVFF
CDR3nt: TGTGCCAGCAGGCCCCAGGACAGGATTAACACTGAAGTTTTCTTT

abundance: .
v_gene: TRBV11-2
d_gene: TRBD2
j_gene: TRBJ2-5
CDR3aa: CASSDLSSGETQYF
CDR3nt: TGTGCCAGCAGCGACCTGTCTAGCGGGGAGACCCAGTACTTC

abundance: many
v_gene: TRBV27
d_gene: .
j_gene: TRBJ1-1
CDR3aa: CASSLLENTEAFF
CDR3nt: TGTGCCAGCAGTTTATTGGAGAACACTGAAGCTTTCTTT

abundance: .
v_gene: TRBV30
d_gene: .
j_gene: TRBJ1-2
CDR3aa: CAWSVRSYGYTF
CDR3nt: TGTGCCTGGAGTGTAAGGTCCTATGGCTACACCTTC

abundance: many
v_gene: TRBV6-5
d_gene: .
j_gene: TRBJ1-1
CDR3aa: CASSPQGGTEAFF
CDR3nt: TGTGCCAGCAGTCCACAGGGAGGGACTGAAGCTTTCTTT

abundance: many
v_gene: TRBV28
d_gene: TRBD1
j_gene: TRBJ2-7
CDR3aa: CASTTTGTESNEQYF
CDR3nt: TGTGCCAGCACCACAACCGGGACAGAGTCGAACGAGCAGTACTTC

abundance: many
v_gene: TRBV9
d_gene: .
j_gene: TRBJ2-1
CDR3aa: CASSVYSMGTPDNEQFF
CDR3nt: TGTGCCAGCAGCGTCTACTCAATGGGGACACCGGACAATGAGCAGTTCTTC

abundance: .
v_gene: TRBV2
d_gene: .
j_gene: TRBJ1-6
CDR3aa: CASSEAPGTYNSPLHF
CDR3nt: TGTGCCAGCAGTGAAGCCCCAGGAACCTATAATTCACCCCTCCACTTT

abundance: few
v_gene: TRBV7-2
d_gene: TRBD1
j_gene: TRBJ2-7
CDR3aa: CASSRYRGFYEQYF
CDR3nt: TGTGCCAGCAGTCGATACAGGGGTTTCTACGAGCAGTACTTC

abundance: .
v_gene: TRBV6-5
d_gene: .
j_gene: TRBJ1-1
CDR3aa: CASSPDSPLGVNTEAFF
CDR3nt: TGTGCCAGCAGTCCCGACAGCCCGCTAGGGGTTAACACTGAAGCTTTCTTT

abundance: many
v_gene: TRBV7-9
d_gene: TRBD2
j_gene: TRBJ2-3
CDR3aa: CAVASGLTDTQYF
CDR3nt: TGTGCCGTAGCTAGCGGACTCACAGATACGCAGTATTTT

abundance: few
v_gene: TRBV6-5
d_gene: TRBD2
j_gene: TRBJ2-4
CDR3aa: CASTNREENIQYF
CDR3nt: TGTGCCAGCACGAACCGGGAGGAAAACATTCAGTACTTC

abundance: many
v_gene: TRBV6-5
d_gene: TRBD1
j_gene: TRBJ1-5
CDR3aa: CADPGQGDQPQHF
CDR3nt: TGTGCCGACCCGGGACAGGGTGATCAGCCCCAGCATTTT

abundance: .
v_gene: TRBV29-1
d_gene: .
j_gene: TRBJ2-1
CDR3aa: CSVGAGAGEQFF
CDR3nt: TGCAGCGTTGGAGCGGGTGCGGGTGAGCAGTTCTTC

abundance: few
v_gene: TRBV7-9
d_gene: TRBD1
j_gene: TRBJ1-3
CDR3aa: CASSFGQGAGNTIYF
CDR3nt: TGTGCCAGCAGCTTCGGACAGGGCGCTGGAAACACCATATATTTT

abundance: many
v_gene: TRBV4-1
d_gene: .
j_gene: TRBJ2-7
CDR3aa: CASSQAHGVYEQYF
CDR3nt: TGCGCCAGCAGCCAAGCTCACGGAGTCTACGAGCAGTACTTC

abundance: many
v_gene: TRBV20-1
d_gene: .
j_gene: TRBJ2-3
CDR3aa: CSARPGSRADTQYF
CDR3nt: TGCAGTGCTAGGCCGGGATCGAGAGCAGATACGCAGTATTTT

abundance: many
v_gene: TRBV7-2
d_gene: TRBD1
j_gene: TRBJ1-2
CDR3aa: CASSRDRTHGYTF
CDR3nt: TGTGCCAGCAGCCGGGACAGGACCCATGGCTACACCTTC

abundance: few
v_gene: TRBV20-1
d_gene: TRBD2
j_gene: TRBJ2-1
CDR3aa: CSPLAGAYNEQFF
CDR3nt: TGCAGTCCCCTAGCGGGAGCCTACAATGAGCAGTTCTTC

abundance: .
v_gene: TRBV10-3
d_gene: TRBD1
j_gene: TRBJ2-7
CDR3aa: CAIGGTVYEQYF
CDR3nt: TGTGCCATCGGTGGGACAGTATACGAGCAGTACTTC

abundance: many
v_gene: TRBV9
d_gene: .
j_gene: TRBJ2-2
CDR3aa: CASSVTPVRSTGELFF
CDR3nt: TGTGCCAGCAGCGTCACCCCCGTTCGGTCCACCGGGGAGCTGTTTTTT

abundance: .
v_gene: TRBV7-2
d_gene: .
j_gene: TRBJ2-1
CDR3aa: CASSLDHSRQFF
CDR3nt: TGTGCCAGCAGCTTGGACCATTCGCGGCAGTTCTTC

abundance: many
v_gene: TRBV20-1
d_gene: TRBD2
j_gene: TRBJ2-1
CDR3aa: CSASPLAGYNEQFF
CDR3nt: TGCAGTGCTAGTCCTCTAGCGGGGTACAATGAGCAGTTCTTC

abundance: .
v_gene: TRBV12-3/TRBV12-4
d_gene: .
j_gene: TRBJ1-5
CDR3aa: CASSLSQGQPQHF
CDR3nt: TGTGCCAGCAGTTTGAGTCAGGGTCAGCCCCAGCATTTT

abundance: .
v_gene: TRBV28
d_gene: .
j_gene: TRBJ2-1
CDR3aa: CASSFQGNEQFF
CDR3nt: TGTGCCAGCAGTTTTCAGGGTAATGAGCAGTTCTTC

abundance: many
v_gene: TRBV28
d_gene: TRBD2
j_gene: TRBJ2-1
CDR3aa: CATGPGGTSSYNEQFF
CDR3nt: TGTGCCACAGGGCCGGGAGGTACAAGCTCCTACAATGAGCAGTTCTTC